This is a list of T cell receptor beta chains from one sample in a study of cytomegalovirus exposure and HLA in healthy donors. Assay used: immunoSEQ multiplex PCR; TCRdb lists only in-frame clones, some missing. The repertoire includes about 79,000 clones, roughly 93% of them detected once, and 3.6% sits in the top ten. Specimen: PBMCs. All receptors come from a woman between 25 and 40 years old in good health and CMV-seronegative. The CDR3 runs from the conserved cysteine through the conserved F or W. Clone sizes are given selectively: once, few, many, or a class where the clone is expanded.

CDR3aa	v_gene	abundance	len
CASSHPPRTAGANVLTF	TRBV5-6	NA	17
CSVETSLDTQYF	TRBV29-1	once	12
CACQLAMGQANTIYF	TRBV7-9	few	15
CASSMWGLAGFETQYF	TRBV19	NA	16
CASSIPGLAGVVNIQYF	TRBV19	NA	17
CASSRPGQSTNTEAFF	TRBV19	once	16
CASSLQGSSGNTIYF	TRBV7-2	once	15
CASSFFRPNRLSSPLHF	TRBV5-6	NA	17
CASSPRMAIDYTF	TRBV18	NA	13
CASSRDRTNQPQHF	TRBV6-5	NA	14
CASSLTSGQETQYF	TRBV5-1	NA	14
CASSLDHLYTGELFF	TRBV7-9	NA	15
CAIRPISTDHRVYYGYTF	TRBV10-3	NA	18
CASSLGGGPNNEQFF	TRBV7-9	NA	15
CASSLSSGNTEAFF	TRBV7-9	NA	14
CASSEQGASYEQYF	TRBV7-8	NA	14